This T cell receptor beta chain was retrieved from a study of a mutant IDH1 vaccine in newly diagnosed glioma. About the study: Earlier treatment was radiotherapy, temozolomide, or both, with most getting both.

This CDR3 is built from 16 residues. V lost 1 base to trimming and J lost 0 bases, with 12 bases between them. From germline, CDR1 is MGHRA and CDR2 YSYEKL. Time point specified: baseline, week 1 (first vaccination visit). This sample's treatment: pre-vaccination baseline after standard-of-care therapy. Tumors from donors were new WHO grade 3 or 4 IDH1-mutant astrocytomas with ATRX loss. Assay: immunoSEQ multiplex PCR; the TCRdb copy retains only in-frame clones and omits some. The sample lists around 37,000 clones, roughly 89% occurring once. A remark on this clone: What it binds is unknown.

General study findings and limits: Changes to the top peripheral T cell clonotypes appeared unrelated to pseudoprogression.

This clonotype was sampled from a man aged 18 to 35 with glioma. The specimen comprised PBMCs, sampled from a glioma patient treated with radiotherapy, temozolomide or both. This chain connects TRBV4-1 to TRBJ1-1, with D perhaps TRBD1 (5 bases). The CDR3 DNA is TGCGCCAGCAGCCAAGGGGGGGGACTCATGAACACTGAAGCTTTCTTT. Translating gives CASSQGGGLMNTEAFF.